This TCR beta chain stems from a study of T cell responses to AZD1222 COVID-19 vaccine (dated by TCRdb to about 2021). Regarding the complete study: A total of 233 trial participants underwent TCR sequencing, of whom about 200 had received two doses of AZD1222 and 26 had received two doses of the MenACWY control vaccine. Trial participants were enrolled by age into 18-55, 56-69 and 70-plus year subgroups, with around 150, 28 and 57 TCR-sequenced participants respectively. What the work shows at the level of the full study, not this receptor alone: CD4 TCRs associated with the vaccine covered the entire spike protein, and the dominant responses were in regions 160-218 and 743-854. Participants were mostly white British and included more females than males, and it was suggested by the authors that clonal diversity may have been underestimated. Because no day 14 peak-response samples were available, the repertoires could be characterized only after the peak T cell response. In the small 56-69-year group, the increase in depth fell short of significance, most likely because of low power. Only five to seven AZD1222 recipients were SARS-CoV-2 seropositive at baseline, limiting conclusions about previously exposed vaccinees. A significant rise in spike-specific TCR breadth and depth was observed after two AZD1222 doses relative to day 0 and relative to MenACWY recipients. Reportedly, close to half of the unique spike-specific TCRs recognized epitopes lying outside the regions that are mutated in the B.1.351 and B.1.1.7 variants.

What this sample's time point label stands for: about 28 days (+/-7) after the second vaccine dose. AZD1222 recipients whose second dose came at about 4 weeks and those whose second dose came at about 12 weeks were combined into one group, since spike-specific TCR depth and breadth did not differ between the two schedules. The vaccinee samples were drawn from two UK trials, COV001 and COV002, one of which was a single-blind randomized controlled phase 2/3 trial testing AZD1222 (ChAdOx1 nCoV-19) in healthy adults. For TCRbeta chain sequencing, PBMC samples were collected from trial participants at day 0 and at day 28 after the second dose. The CDR3 regions of human TCRbeta chains were subjected to immunosequencing. Regarding the original processing steps: Repertoire TCRs were checked for matches against a reference library of SARS-CoV-2-specific TCRs that had been generated using the MIRA antigen-specificity platform. Breadth was defined as the fraction of unique TCRs that were SARS-CoV-2-associated. Depth was defined as the fraction of total T cells that were SARS-CoV-2-associated. Using the MIRA data, every spike-specific TCR was mapped to the spike region that the TCR reacted to and assigned to either a CD4 or a CD8 class. Log10-transformed breadth and depth values were compared by one-way ANOVA with Sidak's multiple comparisons tests. TCRdb provides this immuneACCESS table in a form limited to in-frame rearrangements. Some clones are lacking; in checked studies, under half of them reflect an unresolved V gene, and why the rest are absent is not known. The V and J calls and clone size are taken from that table; D and trimming were inferred from the DNA. This sample has some 130,000 clones in its table, and 80% to 95% of those were observed once. The ten most abundant clones make up 6% to 7% of the sample.

The germline V gene gives CDR1 as SGHTA and CDR2 as FQGTGA. V and J are truncated by 3 bases and 4 bases respectively, leaving an intervening sequence of 13 bases. Inclusive of the bounding cysteine and phenylalanine, the CDR3 is 15 residues long. CDR3 DNA is the only sequence kept; it has 45 bases, read in frame from the first base. Regarding this clone: This receptor's antigen is unknown. No base-level quality is on record; no much larger clone is a single base apart.

The clonotype originates from an adult who received the AZD1222 COVID-19 vaccine. The V gene is TRBV7-3 and the J gene is TRBJ1-3; the D gene is perhaps TRBD1, on 5 matching bases. This specimen consisted of peripheral blood, obtained 28 days after the second AZD1222 dose. The DNA sequence is TGTGCCAGCAGCTTGGGGGGATTGTACGGAAACACCATATATTTT. This gives the protein CASSLGGLYGNTIYF.